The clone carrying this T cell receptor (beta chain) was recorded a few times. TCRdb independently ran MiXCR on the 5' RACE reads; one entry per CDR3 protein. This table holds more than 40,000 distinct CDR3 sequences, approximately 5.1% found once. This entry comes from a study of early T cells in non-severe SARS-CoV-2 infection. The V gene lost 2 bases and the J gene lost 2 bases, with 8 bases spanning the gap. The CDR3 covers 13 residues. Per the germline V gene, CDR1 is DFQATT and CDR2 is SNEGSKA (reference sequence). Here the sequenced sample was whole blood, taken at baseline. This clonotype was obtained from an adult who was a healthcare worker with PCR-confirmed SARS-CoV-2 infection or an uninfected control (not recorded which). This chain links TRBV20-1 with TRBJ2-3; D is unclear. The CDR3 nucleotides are TGCAGTGCTAGACGCGAGTACACAGATACGCAGTATTTT. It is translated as CSARREYTDTQYF.